The entry that follows covers one T cell receptor beta chain sequence. The specificity of this receptor is unknown. No quality values exist for individual bases; no much larger clone is one base distant. The data stem from a study of cytomegalovirus exposure and HLA in healthy donors (dated by TCRdb to 2016 to 2017). As for the study more broadly: An earlier analysis of some 600 of the donors reported 276 Gb of sequence data and 117 million unique TCR beta sequences obtained from some 200 million T cells. In an earlier analysis of about 590 of the donors, high-throughput TCR beta sequencing was used to judge whether each TCR beta V gene segment behaved as functional or pseudogenic. All discovery cohort repertoires had been generated using a single sequencing platform. The study aimed to test whether cataloging public T cell receptors could reveal signatures of past pathogen exposure. An early release that covered 500 to 800 HLA-typed donors contained approximately 290 gigabases of sequencing data and tens of millions of unique TCR sequences. The later analysis used no new phenotypic data to find candidate immune exposures, relying instead on TCR beta sequences and their occurrence across donors. Among under 450 genotyped donors of the cohort, an average of approximately 230,000 unique TCR beta nucleotide sequences were sequenced per donor, 15% to 20% of them non-productive. Donor age, sex, ethnicity and CMV serostatus were compiled together with the repertoire data. To predict cytomegalovirus infection status, the study brought together high-throughput TCR immunosequencing, statistical association of individual TCRs with disease status, and machine learning. HLA typing covered class I and class II loci at four-digit resolution. In a later analysis, previously published TCR beta repertoires from 550 to 700 donors were re-analyzed and high-resolution HLA genotyping was added so that TCR occurrence patterns could be studied. A later genetic analysis took genome-wide SNP genotypes for about 55% of the 666 donors and used that subset as a discovery cohort. Besides the first cohort of about 730 subjects, a separate validation cohort made up of about 120 different subjects was used. Because of strong linkage in the cohort, roughly five DR-DQ haplotypes were treated as single units for association and clustering. Using immunosequencing, the study profiled T cell repertoires from around 670 subjects and related those repertoires to cytomegalovirus serostatus. The genetic ancestry cluster associated with self-reported Caucasian donors included about 81% of the roughly 410 genotyped donors. The number of typed donors differed by locus: roughly 629-630 for A, B, C, DRB1 and DQB1; 500 to 550 for DQA1; around 610 for DPA1; and about 450 for DPB1. Paper-wide results and their limitations: The study gave a list of under 200 TCR beta chains associated with cytomegalovirus. According to a later analysis, TCR association rates differed among HLA loci, with DRB1 alleles showing the most associated TCRs and HLA-C alleles showing the fewest. In a later analysis, several top co-occurrence clusters were reported to appear linked to parvovirus B19, influenza, CMV and Epstein-Barr virus. This cohort had only TCR beta chains sequenced, and the lack of alpha or paired-chain data limited which features could be detected. Some IMGT-functional V segments, including TRBV6-2 and TRBV6-3, could not be distinguished by the 87-base-pair reads and were therefore excluded. Linkage disequilibrium might explain the correlated functional status among segregating V segments, but an unknown experimental factor could not be excluded. Immune exposure information for the cohort was limited to CMV serostatus. The classifier was reported to diagnose cytomegalovirus status with high specificity and sensitivity in both the original and validation cohorts. In an earlier analysis of some 550 of the donors, most TCR beta V segments were observed in productive rearrangements about 87% or about 30% of the time, broadly matching IMGT annotations. According to a later analysis, most CMV-associated TCR beta chains appeared to be HLA-restricted, and the HLA associations seemed to be driven largely by CMV exposure. Most TCR sequences were observed very rarely across donors, whereas some public TCRs were present in many individuals. In a later genetic analysis, a missense DCLRE1C variant was associated with V-gene and J-gene trimming of TCR beta chains, and the association was replicated in an independent cohort. The sequencing pipeline was judged likely to have produced a cluster of highly shared sequence variants as a technical artifact. A further reported finding was that TCR beta sequences accurately predicted the HLA-A and HLA-B alleles for most subjects in the first cohort. In a later analysis, HLA-associated TCR beta chains showed more clonal expansion and lower generation probabilities than non-associated chains that were equally common. A few of the identified cytomegalovirus-associated TCR beta chains were confirmed in vitro to be specific for cytomegalovirus antigens. Because some donors lacked HLA typing at each locus, the association tests relied only on the typed subset. When HLA alleles, especially DR and DQ, strongly co-occurred, attributing TCR associations to individual alleles was difficult. Sequencing depth was assumed to be roughly uniform across donors in the presence/absence analyses, though that assumption may not hold. Fewer than 20 rarely observed V segments, including chromosome 9 orphons, were excluded from the earlier analysis of a few hundred of the donors because counts were too low. The authors suggested that the approach could potentially be extended to other disease states and immunological phenotypes. A later genetic analysis reported fewer N-insertions in productive TCRs among donors in an Asian-associated ancestry cluster than the roughly 620-donor mean. Specific HLA alleles were associated with around 18,000 TCR beta sequences at a false discovery rate of 0.05 in a later analysis.

The protocol used for the library was the immunoSEQ multiplex PCR assay. For the multiplex PCR, a mixture combining 60 forward primers for TCR Vbeta segments and 13 reverse primers for TCR Jbeta segments was used. The CDR3 region of rearranged TCR beta genes was amplified from genomic DNA by a multiplex PCR assay. On the Illumina HiSeq System, the amplified TCR beta libraries were sequenced as 87-base-pair reads. The authors processed their data as follows. A later analysis tallied roughly 78 million unique TCR beta chains across the 666 repertoires, and 10 million to 11 million of those chains were shared by two or more donors. Raw reads were error-corrected and collapsed into unique sequences with a nearest-neighbor algorithm that merged closely related sequences to remove PCR and sequencing errors. To assign V, D and J gene segments, CDR3 sequences were aligned to IMGT reference sequences. Each retained sequence needed at least a six-nucleotide match to both a V gene segment and a J gene segment. Rearrangements were called productive when the CDR3 lacked stop codons and stayed in frame with V and J; all others were non-productive. CDR3 was defined by IMGT convention, running from the second conserved V-encoded cysteine to the conserved J-encoded phenylalanine. The earlier analysis of 550 to 650 of the donors excluded any sequence lacking an unambiguous match to a single V gene segment. In an earlier analysis of a few hundred of the donors, V segments were called functional above 56.7% productive rearrangements and were called segregating when the between-donor standard deviation exceeded 5%. A statistical classification framework was built to diagnose cytomegalovirus status from the catalog of TCR beta chain sequences. In a later analysis, TCR nucleotide sequences were compared against IMGT/GENE-DB human TR gene sequences so that V and J genes could be assigned. The TCRdist pipeline was used in a later analysis to assign CDR3 sequences and most-parsimonious VDJ recombination scenarios. In a later analysis, each TCR beta chain was defined by its CDR3 amino acid sequence together with its V-gene family, and reads lacking a unique V-gene family were excluded. To address suspected cross-contamination and a sequencing artifact, a later analysis removed approximately 600 highly shared, low-generation-probability nucleotide sequences. In a later analysis, a clonal expansion index was calculated for each public chain from normalized within-repertoire ranks of inferred template counts. A later analysis computed generation probabilities with a VDJ recombination model fitted to out-of-frame rearrangements, and checked the results against IGoR. A later analysis scored TCR-TCR, TCR-HLA and TCR-CMV co-occurrence with hypergeometric tests, applying a repertoire-size bias correction to TCR pairs. False discovery rates were estimated in a later analysis by permuting HLA or CMV assignments 20 times. In a later analysis, co-occurring TCRs were grouped using DBSCAN, with TCRdist sequence similarity added in when clustering inside HLA-allele-positive subsets. Co-occurrence clustering excluded repertoires with fewer than 30,000 or more than 120,000 public chains, plus five with anomalous nucleotide sharing. The source is immuneACCESS, and TCRdb retained only in-frame sequences with V and J called. Part of the clones is not carried over; for the studies checked, unresolved V genes explain less than half of this, and the remainder is unexplained. The DNA gave D and trimming, while V, J and clone size come from that table. Here the sample has about 120,000 clones; 80% to 85% occur a single time. Less than 2.5% of the sample is in the top ten clones.

CDR3 length: 11 amino acids, cysteine to phenylalanine. The retained sequence is limited to the CDR3, 33 bases, with the frame set at the first base. Looking up the germline V gene yields CDR1 LGHNA and CDR2 YSLEER. The cohort consisted of 600 to 750 healthy bone marrow donors. All cohort members were sampled while nominally healthy, although unrecorded immune exposures were likely present. The donor tested CMV seronegative, placing the donor among the approximately 360 seronegative members of the cohort. Every donor gave a peripheral blood sample, and the peripheral blood mononuclear cells from that sample were used for TCR beta sequencing. Genomic DNA was extracted from the blood cell samples with the Qiagen DNeasy Blood Extraction Kit.

The clonotype was recovered from a middle-aged woman in good health and CMV-seronegative. The rearranged chain carries TRBV4-3 and TRBJ2-7; the D gene remains uncertain. The J call may be faulty, since TRBJ2-1 better matches the DNA end. Sequencing used PBMCs. The CDR3 is CASRGYNEQFF. The bases read TGCGCCAGCAGGGGCTACAATGAGCAGTTCTTC.